Listed here are 18 T cell receptor beta chains from one sample, sequenced in a study of monozygotic twins with inflammatory bowel disease. With the 5' RACE reads reprocessed, TCRdb shows one record per CDR3 protein and no DNA. The sample totals more than 300,000 distinct CDR3 sequences; its top ten clones hold around 2.6%. Source material: blood. The receptors here all came from a human donor with ulcerative colitis or Crohn's disease, or a healthy co-twin of an affected twin (not recorded which).

The chain has TRBV20-1 and TRBJ1-5; lacking DNA, the TRBD1 call made by TCRdb goes unchecked. Germline V gene lookup returns CDR1 DFQATT and CDR2 SNEGSKA (reference sequence). This CDR3 region has 17 residues. CDR3: CSARIPGQGYSNQPQHF.

The rearrangement uses TRBV6-5 and TRBJ2-7. CDR1 and CDR2 (germline): MNHEY, SVGAGI. The CDR3 has 13 residues. CDR3 loop: CASSYLGFYEQYF.

V is TRBV5-4 and J is TRBJ2-2. This CDR3 has 14 residues. Germline V gives CDR1 SGHNT, CDR2 YYREEE (reference sequence). The CDR3 sequence is CASSLDRVVGELFF.

The chain links TRBV10-3 to TRBJ1-4. Looked up from germline, CDR1 is ENHRY and CDR2 is SYGVKD. This CDR3 has 14 residues. CDR3 region: CAISDIGTNEKLFF.

The gene calls are TRBV10-3 and TRBJ2-5; lacking DNA, the TRBD1 call made by TCRdb goes unchecked. This CDR3 has 14 amino acids. The germline V gene encodes CDR1 ENHRY and CDR2 SYGVKD. CDR3: CAIMGGGAEETQYF.

J is TRBJ2-1 and V is TRBV5-1; TCRdb lists TRBD2, though no DNA is available to test this call. Per the germline V gene, CDR1 is SGHRS and CDR2 is YFSETQ. This CDR3 region has 14 residues. The CDR3 loop is CASSNTKQEDEQFF.

The rearrangement joins TRBV10-3 to TRBJ2-7; TCRdb returns TRBD2, unconfirmable since there is no DNA. This CDR3 comprises 14 residues. Germline CDR1 and CDR2: ENHRY and SYGVKD. The CDR3 loop is CAISVRGILGEQYF.

V is TRBV27 and J is TRBJ1-4; TCRdb reports TRBD1, a call that lacks DNA to check it against. This CDR3 spans 17 amino acids. Germline V lookup: CDR1 MNHEY, CDR2 SMNVEV (reference sequence). CDR3 amino acids: CASSLSPPSVTNEKLFF.

The chain links TRBV21-1 to TRBJ2-3; the TCRdb D gene call, TRBD1, has no DNA to confirm it. TRBV21-1 is a pseudogene locus. The CDR3 has 15 residues. CDR3 sequence reads: CASWDRTTSTDTQYF.

The gene calls are TRBV12-3 or TRBV12-4 and TRBJ2-5; TCRdb picks TRBD2, but there is no DNA to check that call. The CDR3 sequence is 13 residues long. The CDR3 reads CASSSRTRETQYF.

This rearrangement joins TRBV20-1 to TRBJ1-4. From germline, CDR1 is DFQATT and CDR2 SNEGSKA (reference sequence). CDR3 length equals 11 residues. The CDR3 loop reads CSARDESKLFF.

The chain's CDR3 is CASSTADGWLGYGYTF. The V gene is TRBV25-1, the J gene TRBJ1-2. This CDR3 comprises 16 residues. Germline V gene sequence: CDR1 MGHDK, CDR2 SYGVNS.

The chain employs TRBV4-1 and TRBJ1-3. The CDR3 covers 17 residues. CDR1 is MGHRA, CDR2 YSYEKL, per germline. The CDR3 sequence is CASSPEKYLVSGNTIYF.

CDR3: CASSFSGGADEQFF. The V and J genes are TRBV5-1 and TRBJ2-1; TCRdb indicates TRBD2, and absent DNA this call remains unverified. The CDR3 has 14 residues. In germline, CDR1 is SGHRS, CDR2 YFSETQ.

The chain recombines TRBV7-2 with TRBJ1-1; TCRdb reports TRBD1, a call that lacks DNA to check it against. CDR1 and CDR2 (germline): SGHTA, FQGNSA. CDR3 length equals 17 residues. The CDR3 sequence is CASSLPGTAAMNTEAFF.

The chain recombines TRBV5-1 with TRBJ1-4; TCRdb's D gene call, TRBD1, goes unchecked for lack of DNA. The CDR3 has 15 amino acids. From germline, CDR1 is SGHRS and CDR2 YFSETQ. The CDR3 reads CASSSGDTMAGKLFF.

J is TRBJ2-1 and V is TRBV12-3 or TRBV12-4. There are 16 residues in the CDR3. CDR3 protein: CASSFSLGSSYNEQFF.

The chain combines TRBV10-3 with TRBJ2-2; TCRdb outputs TRBD1, but without DNA this stays unchecked. CDR3 size: 18 residues. Germline V CDR1 and CDR2: ENHRY, SYGVKD. The CDR3 reads CAISESTRGRLGTGELFF.